This TCR beta chain was identified in a study of CD8+ T cells in alopecia areata. Study-wide results and caveats: Clonality was higher in lesional than normal scalp, especially in alopecia totalis/universalis.

The treatment denotes: oral pan-JAK inhibitor, 5-10 mg twice daily. PBMCs yielded sorted CD4+ and CD8+ T cells. CDR3 size: 16 residues. V shed 0 bases and J 3 bases; nucleotides not matched to a gene: 4. The germline V gene encodes CDR1 SGHRS and CDR2 YFSETQ. RNA extraction and reverse transcription yielded cDNA as sequencing template. Produced via immunoSEQ multiplex PCR; TCRdb's table is partial and in-frame only. The sample lists 90,000 to 150,000 clones; around 56% were seen once. To note about this clone: The antigen remains undetermined.

The receptor was isolated from a human donor with alopecia areata. The chain recombines TRBV5-1 with TRBJ2-4, with TRBD2 matching over 9 bases. Specimen: CD4+ T cells sorted from blood, collected at week 4, from a patient treated with tofacitinib. The CDR3 loop reads CASSLVPAGGKNIQYF. CDR3 coding DNA: TGCGCCAGCAGCTTGGTTCCAGCGGGAGGCAAAAACATTCAGTACTTC.